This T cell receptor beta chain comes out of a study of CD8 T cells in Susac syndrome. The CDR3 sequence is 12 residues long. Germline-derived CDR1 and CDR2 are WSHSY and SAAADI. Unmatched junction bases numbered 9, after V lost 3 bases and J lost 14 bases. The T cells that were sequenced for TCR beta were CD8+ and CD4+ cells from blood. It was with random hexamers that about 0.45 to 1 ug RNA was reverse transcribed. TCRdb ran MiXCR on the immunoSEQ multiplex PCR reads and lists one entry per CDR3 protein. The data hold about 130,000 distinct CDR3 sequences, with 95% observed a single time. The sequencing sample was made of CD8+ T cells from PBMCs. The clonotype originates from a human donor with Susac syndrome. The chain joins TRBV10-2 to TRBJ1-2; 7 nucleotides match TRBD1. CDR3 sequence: CASSDSMQGGTF. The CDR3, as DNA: TGCGCCAGCAGTGATTCAATGCAGGGGGGGACCTTC.